This TCR beta chain was retrieved from a study of tumor-infiltrating lymphocytes in localized non-small cell lung cancer. Study as a whole: Several tumor histologies, both smoking statuses, and some post-neoadjuvant chemotherapy samples were included.

General study results and limits: No T-cell fraction difference was seen between IM1 and IM2 tumors. Only some patients had TCR sequencing, depending on available tissue. Tumor T-cell fraction from TCR sequencing was not associated with recurrence-free survival (p = 0.61).

Data came from immunoSEQ multiplex PCR; TCRdb stores just in-frame clones and leaves some out. The data contain about 6,000 clones, about 80% of them seen just once; the ten biggest clones take up 5% to 6.5%. This clone has just a few counts. Antigen unknown. Per germline, CDR1 MNHNS and CDR2 SASEGT. This CDR3 is 17 amino acids long. V was clipped by 4 bases and J by 5 bases; unmatched bases: 11. The gene calls are TRBV6-1 and TRBJ2-1; TRBD2 matches at 10 bases. Sequenced input: lung tumor tissue. This clonotype was obtained from a human donor with non-small cell lung cancer. The CDR3 is CASSATWTSGAHNEQFF. CDR3 DNA sequence: TGTGCCAGCAGTGCCACCTGGACTAGCGGAGCTCACAATGAGCAGTTCTTC.